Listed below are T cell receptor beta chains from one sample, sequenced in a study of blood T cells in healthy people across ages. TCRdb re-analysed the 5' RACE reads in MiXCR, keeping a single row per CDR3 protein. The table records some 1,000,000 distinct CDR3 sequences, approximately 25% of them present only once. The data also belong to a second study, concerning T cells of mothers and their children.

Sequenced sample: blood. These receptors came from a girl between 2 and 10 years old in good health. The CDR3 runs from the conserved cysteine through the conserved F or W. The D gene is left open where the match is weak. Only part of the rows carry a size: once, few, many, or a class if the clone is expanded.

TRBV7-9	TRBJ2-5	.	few	TGTGCCAGCAGCCCGCGGGACGCCGAGAGAGAGACCCAGTACTTC	CASSPRDAERETQYF
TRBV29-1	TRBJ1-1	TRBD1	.	TGCAGCGTTGAAACAGGGGAGCCTGAAGCTTTCTTT	CSVETGEPEAFF
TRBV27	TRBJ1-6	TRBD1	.	TGTCCCAGCAGGGACAGATCCTCACCCCTCCACTTT	CPSRDRSSPLHF
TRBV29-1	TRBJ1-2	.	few	TGCAGCGCCAATACAGGGAAGCTGGGCGGCTACACCTTC	CSANTGKLGGYTF
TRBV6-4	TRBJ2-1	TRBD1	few	TGTGCCAGCAGTCGGGACAGCTTCAATGAGCAGTTCTTC	CASSRDSFNEQFF
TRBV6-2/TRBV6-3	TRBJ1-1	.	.	TGTGCCAGCAGTTACCCAAGATCGGGCGGAACCTCGAACACTGAAGCTTTCTTT	CASSYPRSGGTSNTEAFF
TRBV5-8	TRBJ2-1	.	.	TGTGCCAGCAGCCTCCGGACTATTAGACAACCGAGCTCCTACAATGAGCAGTTCTTC	CASSLRTIRQPSSYNEQFF
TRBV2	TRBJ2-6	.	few	TGTGCCAGCAGGGCACCAGTGAGCTCTGGGGCCAACGTCCTGACTTTC	CASRAPVSSGANVLTF
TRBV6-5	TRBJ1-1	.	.	TGTGCCAGCAGCCTCCCCCCCCCAGGCGGGGCTTTCTTT	CASSLPPPGGAFF
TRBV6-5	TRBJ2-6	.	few	TGTGCCAGCAGTGAAACCTACAGGGCTGGGGCCAACGTCCTGACTTTC	CASSETYRAGANVLTF
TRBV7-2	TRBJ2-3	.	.	TGTGCCAGCAGCTTTTTCTCCCAGATCACAGATACGCAGTATTTT	CASSFFSQITDTQYF
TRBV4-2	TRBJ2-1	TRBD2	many	TGTGCCAGCAGCCAAGCGGGAGGGGTCGGGGACAAGCAGTTCTTC	CASSQAGGVGDKQFF
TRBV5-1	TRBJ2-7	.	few	TGCGCCAGCAGCGACACAGGGAACTACGAGCAGTACTTC	CASSDTGNYEQYF
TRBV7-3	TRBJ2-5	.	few	TGTGCCAGCAGCTTACTTCCCACAGAGGCAGGCGGAGAGACCCAGTACTTC	CASSLLPTEAGGETQYF
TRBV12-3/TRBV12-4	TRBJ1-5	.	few	TGTGCCAGCAGTTTCCACGGCGGAGGGGCAACGGATCAGCCCCAGCATTTT	CASSFHGGGATDQPQHF
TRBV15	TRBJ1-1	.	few	TGTGCCACCAGCAGGGTTTGGGGAGGGGTCACTGAAGCTTTCTTT	CATSRVWGGVTEAFF
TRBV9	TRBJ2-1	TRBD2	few	TGTGCCAGCAGCCCAGGGGGTCTAGCGGGGGGGCACGACAATGGGCAGTTCTTC	CASSPGGLAGGHDNGQFF
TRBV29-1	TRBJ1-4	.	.	TGCAGCGTTGAAGATCCTGAGGGTGGGGTTGAAAAACTGTTTTTT	CSVEDPEGGVEKLFF
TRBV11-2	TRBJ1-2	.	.	TGTGCCAGCAGCCTCACCGCCACTAGGGCGGCTGGCTACACCTTC	CASSLTATRAAGYTF
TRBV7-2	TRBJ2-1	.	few	TGTGCCAGCAGCGCCACTCCCGCGACGAATGAGCAGTTCTTC	CASSATPATNEQFF
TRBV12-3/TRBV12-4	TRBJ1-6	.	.	TGTGCCAGCAGTCCACGGGGGCGCGCGTCACCCCTCCACTTT	CASSPRGRASPLHF
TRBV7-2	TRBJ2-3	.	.	TGTGCCAGCAGCCCCACCTCTTACCGCACAGATACGCAGTATTTT	CASSPTSYRTDTQYF
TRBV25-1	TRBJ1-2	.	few	TGTGCCAGCAGTGAATTTTTTCCGGAGACACGTATGGGGCCCTTTGGCTACACCTTC	CASSEFFPETRMGPFGYTF
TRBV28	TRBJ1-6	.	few	TGTGCCAGCAGTTTCTACAGGGCCAATAATTCACCCCTCCACTTT	CASSFYRANNSPLHF
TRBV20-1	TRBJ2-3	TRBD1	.	TGCAGTGCTATTAACAGGGGGCGTGGGGCAGATACGCAGTATTTT	CSAINRGRGADTQYF
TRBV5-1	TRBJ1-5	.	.	TGCGCCAGCAGCTTGGTCGGGGAAGGGAATCAGCCCCAGCATTTT	CASSLVGEGNQPQHF
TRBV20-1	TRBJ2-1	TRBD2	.	TGCAGTGCTAGCCCCTCTAGCGGGGTAAACAATGAGCAGTTCTTC	CSASPSSGVNNEQFF
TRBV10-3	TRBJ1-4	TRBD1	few	TGTGCCATCAGTGCTGTAGGGGGCAATGAAAAACTGTTTTTT	CAISAVGGNEKLFF
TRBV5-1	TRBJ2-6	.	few	TGCGCCAGCAGTTTCAGGGGGGACTCTGGGGCCAACGTCCTGACTTTC	CASSFRGDSGANVLTF
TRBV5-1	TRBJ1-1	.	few	TGCGCCAGCAGCTTGGAGGGGGAGAAAGCTTTCTTT	CASSLEGEKAFF
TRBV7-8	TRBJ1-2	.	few	TGTGCCAGCAGCCCCCGACAGGTTCTTAACTATGGCTACACCTTC	CASSPRQVLNYGYTF
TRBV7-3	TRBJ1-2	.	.	TGTGCCAGCAGCTTAACGTCCTTGGGGGGCTACACCTTC	CASSLTSLGGYTF
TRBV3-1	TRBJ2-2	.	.	TGTGCCAGCAGCCAGTTACCGGGCGGGGAGCTGTTTTTT	CASSQLPGGELFF
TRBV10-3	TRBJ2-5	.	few	TGTGCCATCAGTGGGAGAGAGGAAGAGACCCAGTACTTC	CAISGREEETQYF
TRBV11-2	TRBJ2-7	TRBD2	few	TGTGCCAGCAGCTGGGATAGCGGGGGGGCCTACGAGCAGTACTTC	CASSWDSGGAYEQYF
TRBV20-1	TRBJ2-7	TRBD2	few	TGCAGTGCTAGCCTCAGACTAGCGGGATCACGCGAGCAGTACTTC	CSASLRLAGSREQYF
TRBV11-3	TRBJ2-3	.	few	TGTGCCAGCACCGAATTAGAAGATACGCAGTATTTT	CASTELEDTQYF
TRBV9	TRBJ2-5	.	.	TGTGCCAGCAGCGTAGCTGGGAGGCAAGAGACCCAGTACTTC	CASSVAGRQETQYF
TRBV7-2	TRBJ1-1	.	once	TGTGCCAGCAGCTTCCACTCCTTCAGGGGCACTGAAGCTTTCTTT	CASSFHSFRGTEAFF
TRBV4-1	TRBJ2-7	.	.	TGCGCCAGCAGCCAAGAGCCCCCGCCGGGAAACGAGCAGTACTTC	CASSQEPPPGNEQYF
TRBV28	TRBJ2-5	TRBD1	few	TGTGCCAGCAGCCACAGGGGATTCTCTGAGGAGACCCAGTACTTC	CASSHRGFSEETQYF
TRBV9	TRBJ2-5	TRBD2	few	TGTGCCAGCAGCGTGGGGATGGGGGAGGGAGAGACCCAGTACTTC	CASSVGMGEGETQYF
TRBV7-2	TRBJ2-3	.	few	TGTGCCAGCAGCTTAGCTGCTCCAGATACGCAGTATTTT	CASSLAAPDTQYF
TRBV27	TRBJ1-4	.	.	TGTGCCACCAGACAACAGGTCGGAAATGAAAAACTGTTTTTT	CATRQQVGNEKLFF